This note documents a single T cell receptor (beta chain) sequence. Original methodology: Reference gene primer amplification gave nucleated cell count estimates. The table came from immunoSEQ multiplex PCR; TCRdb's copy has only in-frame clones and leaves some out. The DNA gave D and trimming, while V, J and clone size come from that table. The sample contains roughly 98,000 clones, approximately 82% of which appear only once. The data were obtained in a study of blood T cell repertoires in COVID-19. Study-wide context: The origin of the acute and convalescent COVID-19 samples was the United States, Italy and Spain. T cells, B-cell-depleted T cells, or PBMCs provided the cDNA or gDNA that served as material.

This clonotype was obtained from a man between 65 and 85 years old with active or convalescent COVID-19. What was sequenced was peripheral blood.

The chain's CDR3 is CAPGQGQETQYF. Written as DNA, the CDR3 is TGTGCCCCCGGACAGGGGCAAGAGACCCAGTACTTC. The chain joins TRBV2 to TRBJ2-5, with TRBD1 matching over 9 bases. CDR1 and CDR2 from the germline V gene are SNHLY and FYNNEI. With 11 bases clipped from V and 2 bases from J, the junction kept 3 bases outside the gene matches. The length of the CDR3 is 12 residues.